Listed here is a single T cell receptor beta chain. This sample is part of a study of blood T cell repertoires in COVID-19. On the study more broadly: Whether acute or convalescent, the COVID-19 samples came from the United States, Italy and Spain.

Measured with immunoSEQ multiplex PCR; TCRdb has only the in-frame clones, and not every one. Of about 140,000 clones in the sample, about 81% are singletons; the top ten hold 3.5% to 5%. Trimming removed 5 bases at V and 5 bases at J, with 10 bases between. CDR3 size: 13 residues. Germline V gene lookup returns CDR1 SGHRS and CDR2 YFSETQ. The source is a woman of 80 years or more with acute or convalescent COVID-19. The sequenced sample consisted of peripheral blood. J is TRBJ1-4 and V is TRBV5-1; D may be TRBD1 (6 bases). CDR3 sequence reads: CASRDSQNEKLFF. The CDR3 bases are TGCGCCAGCAGGGACAGTCAGAATGAAAAACTGTTTTTT.